Following are 29 T cell receptor beta chains from one sample sequenced in a study of tumor and adjacent non-tumor tissue in lung cancer (dated by TCRdb to 2017 to 2018). RNA was isolated from bulk, unsorted tissue, and RNA quality was assessed with a NanoDrop ND-1000 and an Agilent 2100. Receptors were amplified or captured by multiplex PCR. For sequencing, an Illumina HiSeq 2500 was employed. TCRbeta libraries were built by three rounds of nested PCR using primers (Table S4), following protocols modified from ARM-PCR. The raw public data were reprocessed by TCRdb itself: fastp quality trimming at Q25, MiXCR clonotype calling, in-frame beta chains only. Rows with a matching CDR3 protein are joined into one entry that keeps the most common DNA and genes. This sample lists over 60,000 distinct CDR3 sequences; about three quarters were detected once. Together, the top ten hold 28% of the sample. Sequenced sample: lung tumor tissue. All receptors come from a man in his fifties or sixties with non-small cell lung cancer.

On this clonotype: Mismatch with germline at one junction end may stem from a read error. The chain has TRBV20-1 and TRBJ2-1, with D perhaps TRBD1 (5 bases). Germline CDR1 and CDR2: DFQATT and SNEGSKA (reference sequence). The CDR3 length is 16 residues. Written as DNA, the CDR3 is TGCAATGCTAGGCCCCACAGGCCTTCTTCCTACAATGAGCAGTTCTTC. Its translation: CNARPHRPSSYNEQFF.

The table lists this clonotype with a few counts. This chain's CDR3 is CSVPSSGSEAFF. DNA of the CDR3: TGCAGTGTCCCCTCTAGTGGGTCAGAAGCTTTCTTT. This chain links TRBV20-1 with TRBJ1-1; D unresolved. The CDR3 runs to 12 residues. Trimming removed 7 bases at V and 8 bases at J, with 17 bases between. Germline V lookup: CDR1 DFQATT, CDR2 SNEGSKA (reference sequence).

Remarks on this clonotype: The germline gene is not matched at one end of the junction; a read error may be the cause. This chain uses TRBV6-5 with TRBJ2-7; D may match TRBD1 or TRBD2 (6 bases each). The CDR3 extends over 15 amino acids. Germline-derived CDR1 and CDR2 are MNHEY and SVGAGI. The CDR3 DNA reads TGTGCCAGCAGTTACTCGAGGCGGGACACGGCCGAACAATATTTC. Its translation: CASSYSRRDTAEQYF.

Turning to this clonotype: This could be a read error, since a much larger clone is one nucleotide away. V is TRBV5-1 and J is TRBJ2-3; 7 nucleotides line up with TRBD1. The CDR3 spans 14 residues. CDR1 is SGHRS, CDR2 YFSETQ, per germline. This chain's CDR3 is CAGSLGQGVDTQYF. In DNA form, the CDR3 reads TGCGCCGGCAGCTTGGGGCAGGGGGTAGATACGCAGTATTTT.

This clonotype was observed a few times. A much larger clone sits a single nucleotide away, making a read error possible. The chain combines TRBV6-5 with TRBJ2-3, with D perhaps matching TRBD2 (5 bases). Germline V CDR1 and CDR2: MNHEY, SVGAGI. The CDR3 extends over 14 amino acids. The CDR3 DNA reads TGTGCCAGCAGTTACCTAGCTAGCATAGATACGCAGTATTTT. Its protein product is CASSYLASIDTQYF.

The rearrangement uses TRBV20-1 and TRBJ2-7; D unclear. The germline CDR1 and CDR2 sequences are DFQATT and SNEGSKA (reference sequence). The CDR3 consists of 13 residues. For the CDR3, the DNA is TGCACTGCCACCGAAACACGAGTTTACGAGCAGTACTTC. Its protein is CTATETRVYEQYF.

The rearrangement joins TRBV20-1 to TRBJ2-3, with TRBD2 matching 14 bases. The germline V gene encodes CDR1 DFQATT and CDR2 SNEGSKA (reference sequence). The CDR3 length is 14 residues. CDR3 sequence (DNA): TGCAGCGACCGACTAGCGGGAGGGGGGGATACGCAGTATTTT. It codes for CSDRLAGGGDTQYF.

This clonotype appeared once. It may be a read error: a sequence one base away is much more abundant. The CDR3 end shows no conserved phenylalanine or tryptophan, and so a read error is likely. The V and J genes are TRBV5-1 and TRBJ1-5; the match to TRBD1 covers 9 bases. Germline CDR1 SGHRS, CDR2 YFSETQ. The J segment lost 5 bases and the V segment lost 4 bases, leaving 1 base of the junction unmatched. The CDR3 totals 13 residues. The CDR3 reads CASSTGGDQPQHY. In DNA form, the CDR3 reads TGCGCCAGCAGCACAGGGGGCGATCAGCCCCAGCATTAT.

As regards this clonotype: The junction departs from germline at one end; a sequencing error may be responsible. The chain employs TRBV12-3 or TRBV12-4 and TRBJ2-1; TRBD2 agrees at 8 bases. The CDR3 runs 14 residues. The CDR3 spells CASNPGLANDERFF. CDR3 bases: TGTGCCAGCAATCCAGGACTAGCAAACGATGAGCGGTTCTTC.

This clonotype was observed a handful of times. An end of the junction differs from the germline gene, which may be a read error. The CDR3: CASRYWAGQVYEKYF. Written as DNA, the CDR3 is TGTGCCAGCAGATACTGGGCTGGACAGGTTTACGAGAAGTACTTC. The chain links TRBV6-5 to TRBJ2-7, with 7 bases matching TRBD1. CDR3 length: 15 residues. Germline CDR1 is MNHEY and CDR2 is SVGAGI.

This chain links TRBV7-9 with TRBJ2-5; 11 bases fit TRBD2. J gave up 5 bases and V 1 base, and 12 bases lay outside the gene matches. The CDR3 has 18 amino acids. Germline V CDR1 and CDR2: SEHNR, FQNEAQ (reference sequence). CDR3: CASSLGRTSGSIGETQYF. CDR3 DNA: TGTGCCAGCAGCTTAGGAAGAACTAGCGGGAGCATCGGGGAGACCCAGTACTTC.

V usage is TRBV29-1 and J usage is TRBJ1-4; D remains ambiguous. The CDR3 runs 12 residues. Germline-derived CDR1 and CDR2 are SQVTM and ANQGSEA. DNA for the CDR3: TGCAGGGTTCTGGCCATAGGGGAAAAACTGTTTTTT. Translated, it gives CRVLAIGEKLFF.

Comment on this clonotype: A much larger clone lies a single base off, so this may be a read error. This is likely a read error, given that the CDR3 carries no conserved phenylalanine or tryptophan at its end. This chain joins TRBV6-5 and TRBJ1-2; 9 positions match TRBD1. Germline-derived CDR1 and CDR2 are MNHEY and SVGAGI. CDR3 size: 13 residues. The CDR3 nucleotides read TGTGCCAGGAGTTACGGGACAGGGAGTGGCTACACCTAC. Translated, it gives CARSYGTGSGYTY.

This clonotype has only one observation. A junction boundary mismatches the germline segment, possibly from a read error. The rearrangement joins TRBV11-3 to TRBJ2-1, with 8 bases identical to TRBD2. Germline values: CDR1 SGHNT, CDR2 YENEEA. The CDR3 contains 16 residues. The CDR3: CASSSQGLAGNNEQLF. The CDR3 DNA is TGTGCCAGCAGCTCCCAGGGATTAGCGGGGAACAATGAGCAGTTATTC.

A remark on this clonotype: The junction differs from germline at one of its ends, possibly a read error. The chain has TRBV6-6 and TRBJ2-1; D may match TRBD1 or TRBD2 (6 bases each). CDR1 is MNHNY, CDR2 SVGAGI, per germline (reference sequence). The CDR3 sequence is 15 residues long. The CDR3 here is CACSSGTGGHNEQFF. CDR3 in DNA: TGTGCCTGCAGTTCAGGGACTGGGGGCCACAATGAGCAGTTCTTC.

This clonotype came up many times. This sequence joins TRBV21-1 and TRBJ2-3. TRBV21-1 is a documented pseudogene. The CDR3 consists of 13 residues. This CDR3 reads CASTIRDLDTQYF. CDR3 nucleotide sequence: TGTGCCAGCACCATCCGAGATTTAGATACGCAGTATTTT.

A note on this clonotype: The junction does not match germline at one end; this may be a read error. This chain connects TRBV10-3 to TRBJ2-6; TRBD2 agrees at 13 bases. The CDR3 consists of 20 residues. The germline CDR1 and CDR2 sequences are ENHRY and SYGVKD. The CDR3 loop is CVISEHGTSGTDSGGNVPTF. CDR3 bases: TGTGTCATCAGTGAACATGGGACTAGCGGGACGGACTCTGGGGGCAACGTCCCGACTTTC.

With regard to this clonotype: The germline gene is not matched at one end of the junction; a read error may be the cause. The chain couples TRBV6-1 to TRBJ1-5; TRBD1 might be the D (6 bases). This CDR3 is built from 14 residues. The germline V gene encodes CDR1 MNHNS and CDR2 SASEGT. The CDR3 spells CARSEGTGQQPQHF. In DNA, the CDR3 is TGTGCCAGGAGTGAAGGTACAGGGCAGCAGCCCCAGCATTTT.

The rearrangement links TRBV9 to TRBJ1-2; D unclear. CDR3 length: 16 residues. CDR1 and CDR2 from the germline V gene are SGDLS and YYNGEE. V shed 0 bases and J shed 0 bases, with 12 bases lying between them. In DNA, the CDR3 is TGTGCCAGCAGCGTAGATTTGAGATCTTCTAACTATGGCTACACCTTC. Translating gives CASSVDLRSSNYGYTF. Combining the CDR3 with reference TRBV9 and TRBJ1-2 gives the whole variable domain DSGVTQTPKHLITATGQRVTLRCSPRSGDLSVYWYQQSLDQGLQFLIQYYNGEERAKGNILERFSAQQFPDLHSELNLSSLELGDSALYFCASSVDLRSSNYGYTFGSGTRLTVV.

On this clonotype itself: Sequence at one end of the junction differs from germline and may be a read error. The chain couples TRBV20-1 to TRBJ2-2; 11 nucleotides agree with TRBD2. Germline V gene sequence: CDR1 DFQATT, CDR2 SNEGSKA (reference sequence). CDR3 length: 16 residues. In DNA form, the CDR3 reads TGCAGTCCTACTTTAGCGGGAGGGCCGGTGACCGGGGAGCTGTTATTT. As protein: CSPTLAGGPVTGELLF.

This clonotype was detected only once. The missing conserved phenylalanine or tryptophan at the end of this CDR3 makes a read error likely. In nucleotides, the CDR3 is TGCTCCAGCAGTGTAGGTCCGGTAGCAACTAATGAAAAACTGTTTTCT. Its translation is CSSSVGPVATNEKLFS. The chain employs TRBV10-2 and TRBJ1-4; unclear D gene. The CDR3 has 16 amino acids. The V gene's germline CDR1 is WSHSY and CDR2 SAAADI.

By share, this clonotype ranks as medium-sized. This chain connects TRBV6-6 to TRBJ2-1, with D maybe TRBD1 (6 bases). Germline CDR1 MNHNY, CDR2 SVGAGI (reference sequence). V was clipped by 5 bases and J by 3 bases, with 20 bases between them. This CDR3 spans 17 amino acids. The DNA of the CDR3 is TGTGCCAGCAGTACTCCCTCTGACAGGAGAAACTACAATGAGCAGTTCTTC. It translates to CASSTPSDRRNYNEQFF.

V and J are TRBV25-1 and TRBJ1-2; possibly TRBD1 for D (5 bases). This CDR3 is 15 amino acids long. V was shortened by 3 bases and J by 1 base, with 12 bases between the two germline ends. Germline V lookup: CDR1 MGHDK, CDR2 SYGVNS. This chain's CDR3 is CASSEGGTGNYGYTF. DNA of the CDR3: TGTGCCAGCAGTGAGGGGGGGACGGGTAACTATGGCTACACCTTC.

To note about this clonotype: At one end, the junction sequence differs from germline, possibly due to a read error. The chain's CDR3 is CASSPRTPNNSPLHF. In DNA form, the CDR3 reads TGTGCCAGCAGTCCTAGGACTCCCAATAATTCACCACTCCACTTT. V gene TRBV28 combines with J gene TRBJ1-6; D not resolved. Germline CDR1 reads MDHEN; CDR2 reads SYDVKM. The CDR3 is made up of 15 amino acids. The full variable domain, its missing parts supplied by reference TRBV28 and TRBJ1-6, is DVKVTQSSRYLVKRTGEKVFLECVQDMDHENMFWYRQDPGLGLRLIYFSYDVKMKEKGDIPEGYSVSREKKERFSLILESASTNQTSMYLCASSPRTPNNSPLHFGNGTRLTVT.

On this clonotype: One junction end does not reproduce the germline sequence, and a read error may be involved. CDR3 coding DNA: TGCAGTGCTCGAAGAGGGACAGCAAACACCGTGGAGCGGTTATTT. The encoded protein is CSARRGTANTVERLF. The genes are TRBV20-1 and TRBJ2-2; 7 nucleotides match TRBD1. The germline V gene encodes CDR1 DFQATT and CDR2 SNEGSKA (reference sequence). This CDR3 spans 15 amino acids.

A remark on this clonotype: The germline gene is not matched at one end of the junction; a read error may be the cause. This chain links TRBV20-1 with TRBJ2-2; 9 nucleotides match TRBD2. The CDR3 is made up of 17 amino acids. Germline loops: CDR1 DFQATT, CDR2 SNEGSKA (reference sequence). CDR3 in DNA: TGCAGTGCTATAGAAAGGGGAAGGCTAGCGGGATCCGGGGAGCTATTTTTT. Translating gives CSAIERGRLAGSGELFF.

This clonotype was observed a handful of times. A single base separates this from a much larger clone, so it may be a read error. The V and J genes are TRBV6-5 and TRBJ2-1; no firm D call. Germline CDR1 MNHEY, CDR2 SVGAGI. The CDR3 is 12 residues long. CDR3 region: CDSSSSYNEQFF. The CDR3 coding sequence is TGTGACAGCAGTTCCAGCTACAATGAGCAGTTCTTC.

This rearrangement joins TRBV29-1 to TRBJ1-1; no definite D call. CDR3 size: 15 residues. The V end was cut by 6 bases, the J end by 0 bases, with 17 bases between. The germline V gene encodes CDR1 SQVTM and CDR2 ANQGSEA. The CDR3 coding sequence is TGCAGCGTCTCGCCCGGATGGGGTATGAACACTGAAGCTTTCTTT. Translation: CSVSPGWGMNTEAFF. The complete variable domain, with remaining parts taken from reference TRBV29-1 and TRBJ1-1, reads SAVISQKPSRDICQRGTSLTIQCQVDSQVTMMFWYRQQPGQSLTLIATANQGSEATYESGFVIDKFPISRPNLTFSTLTVSNMSPEDSSIYLCSVSPGWGMNTEAFFGQGTRLTVV.

As regards this clonotype: Here the CDR3 omits its conserved ending phenylalanine or tryptophan, so a read error is the likely source. This chain connects TRBV29-1 to TRBJ2-2, with D tentatively TRBD1 or TRBD2 (6 bases each). V was pared by 7 bases and J by 11 bases, with 23 bases between. The germline V gene encodes CDR1 SQVTM and CDR2 ANQGSEA. The CDR3 contains 14 residues. The CDR3 DNA sequence: TGCAGCGCCTACCCCAGGGTCGGGGGCTGTGAGCTGTTTTTA. Translated: CSAYPRVGGCELFL.